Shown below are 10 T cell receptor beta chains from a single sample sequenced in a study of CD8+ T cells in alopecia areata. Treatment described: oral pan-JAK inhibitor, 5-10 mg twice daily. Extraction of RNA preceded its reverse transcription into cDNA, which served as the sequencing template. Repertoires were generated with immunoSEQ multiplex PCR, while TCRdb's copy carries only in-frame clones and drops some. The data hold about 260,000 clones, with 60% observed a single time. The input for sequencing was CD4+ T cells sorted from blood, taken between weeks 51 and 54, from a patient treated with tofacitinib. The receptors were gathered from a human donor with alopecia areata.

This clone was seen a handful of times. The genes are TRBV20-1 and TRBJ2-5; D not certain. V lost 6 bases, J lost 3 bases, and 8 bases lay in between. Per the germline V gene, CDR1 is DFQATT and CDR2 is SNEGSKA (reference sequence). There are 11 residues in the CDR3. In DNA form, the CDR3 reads TGCAGTGCCGAAAAGGAAGAGACCCAGTACTTC. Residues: CSAEKEETQYF.

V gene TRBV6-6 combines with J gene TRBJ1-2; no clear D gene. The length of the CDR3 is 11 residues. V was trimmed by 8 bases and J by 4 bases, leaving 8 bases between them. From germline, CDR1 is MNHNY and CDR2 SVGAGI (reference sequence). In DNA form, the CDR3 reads TGTGCCAGCTTTGAGCTCTATGGCTACACCTTC. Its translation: CASFELYGYTF.

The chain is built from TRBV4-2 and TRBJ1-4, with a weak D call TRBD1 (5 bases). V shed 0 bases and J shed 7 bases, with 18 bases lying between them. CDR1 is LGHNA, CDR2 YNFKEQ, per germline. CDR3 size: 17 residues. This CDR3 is CASSQEGAGGVGEKLFF. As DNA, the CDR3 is TGTGCCAGCAGCCAAGAAGGGGCAGGCGGGGTGGGTGAAAAACTGTTTTTT.

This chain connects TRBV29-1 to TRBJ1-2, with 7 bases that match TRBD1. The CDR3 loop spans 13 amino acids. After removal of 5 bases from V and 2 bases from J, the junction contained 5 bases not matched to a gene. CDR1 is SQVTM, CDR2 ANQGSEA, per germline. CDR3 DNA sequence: TGCAGCGTTTCGACAGGGTGGAACTATGGCTACACCTTC. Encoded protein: CSVSTGWNYGYTF.

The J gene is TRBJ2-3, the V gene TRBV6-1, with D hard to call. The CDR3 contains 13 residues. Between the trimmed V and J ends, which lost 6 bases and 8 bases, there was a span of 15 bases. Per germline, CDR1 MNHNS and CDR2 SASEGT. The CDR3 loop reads CASSVGSTVTQYF. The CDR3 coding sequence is TGTGCCAGCAGCGTTGGATCCACGGTTACGCAGTATTTT.

This CDR3 is CASRVHNTDTQYF. In DNA form, the CDR3 reads TGTGCCAGCAGGGTACACAACACAGATACGCAGTATTTT. The chain uses TRBV2 and TRBJ2-3; D gene uncertain. The ends were cut back, 6 bases at V and 2 bases at J, with 9 bases in the middle. The CDR3 covers 13 residues. The germline CDR1 and CDR2 sequences are SNHLY and FYNNEI.

This CDR3 is CASSLKSGGGTGELFF. The CDR3 nucleotides read TGTGCCAGCAGCTTAAAAAGCGGGGGAGGAACCGGGGAGCTGTTTTTT. This chain links TRBV7-6 with TRBJ2-2; 8 bases align to TRBD2. In germline, CDR1 is SGHVS, CDR2 FNYEAQ. The CDR3 contains 16 residues. J was trimmed by 5 bases and V by 2 bases; bases with no gene match: 7.

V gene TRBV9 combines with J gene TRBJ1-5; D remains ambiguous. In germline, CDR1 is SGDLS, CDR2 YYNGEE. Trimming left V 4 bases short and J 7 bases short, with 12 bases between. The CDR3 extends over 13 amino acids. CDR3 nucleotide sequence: TGTGCCAGCAGCCCGCATCACAGCCAGCCCCAGCATTTT. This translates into CASSPHHSQPQHF. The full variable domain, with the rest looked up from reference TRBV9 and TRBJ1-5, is DSGVTQTPKHLITATGQRVTLRCSPRSGDLSVYWYQQSLDQGLQFLIQYYNGEERAKGNILERFSAQQFPDLHSELNLSSLELGDSALYFCASSPHHSQPQHFGDGTRLSIL.

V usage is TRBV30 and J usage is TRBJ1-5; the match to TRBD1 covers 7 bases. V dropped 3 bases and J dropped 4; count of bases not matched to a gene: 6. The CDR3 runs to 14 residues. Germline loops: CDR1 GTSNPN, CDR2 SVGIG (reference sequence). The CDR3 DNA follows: TGTGCCTGGAGCGGGACAGCCGATAATCAGCCCCAGCATTTT. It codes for CAWSGTADNQPQHF.

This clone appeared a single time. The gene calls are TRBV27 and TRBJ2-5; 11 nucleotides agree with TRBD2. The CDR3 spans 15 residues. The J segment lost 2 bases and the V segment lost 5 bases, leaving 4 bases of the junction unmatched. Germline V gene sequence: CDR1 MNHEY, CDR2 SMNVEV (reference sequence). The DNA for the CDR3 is TGTGCCAGCAGTCCCCTAGCGGGGGGACAAGAGACCCAGTACTTC. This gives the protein CASSPLAGGQETQYF.